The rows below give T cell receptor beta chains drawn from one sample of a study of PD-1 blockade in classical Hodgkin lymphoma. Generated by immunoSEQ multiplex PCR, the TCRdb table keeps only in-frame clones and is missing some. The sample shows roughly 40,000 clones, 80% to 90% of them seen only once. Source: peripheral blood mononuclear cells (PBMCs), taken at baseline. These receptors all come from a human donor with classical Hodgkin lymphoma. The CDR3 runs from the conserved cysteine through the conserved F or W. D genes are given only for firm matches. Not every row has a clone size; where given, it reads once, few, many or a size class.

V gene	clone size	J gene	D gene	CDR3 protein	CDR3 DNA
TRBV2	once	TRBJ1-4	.	CASRKGGINEKLFF	TGTGCCAGCAGGAAGGGGGGGATTAATGAAAAACTGTTTTTT
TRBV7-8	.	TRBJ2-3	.	CASSPYTDTQYF	TGTGCCAGCAGCCCCTACACAGATACGCAGTATTTT
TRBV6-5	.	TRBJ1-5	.	CASSYSINQPQHF	TGTGCCAGCAGTTACTCGATAAATCAGCCCCAGCATTTT
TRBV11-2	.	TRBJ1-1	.	CASSPSSGQGGGTEAFF	TGTGCCAGCAGCCCGAGCTCTGGTCAGGGAGGAGGCACTGAAGCTTTCTTT
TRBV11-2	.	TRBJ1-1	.	CASSSFGSQGSMNTEAFF	TGTGCCAGCAGCTCGTTTGGGAGCCAGGGTAGTATGAACACTGAAGCTTTCTTT
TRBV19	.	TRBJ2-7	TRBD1	CASSNRQGETYEQYF	TGTGCCAGTAGTAACCGACAGGGCGAAACCTACGAGCAGTACTTC
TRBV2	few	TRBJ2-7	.	CASDQAGVGEQYF	TGTGCCAGCGATCAAGCCGGAGTTGGCGAGCAGTACTTC
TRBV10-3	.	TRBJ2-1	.	CAISDSKWEAYNEQFF	TGTGCCATCAGTGACTCTAAGTGGGAGGCCTACAATGAGCAGTTCTTC
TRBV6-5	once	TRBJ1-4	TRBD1	CASSYSGTGLEKLFF	TGTGCCAGCAGTTACTCAGGGACAGGGCTCGAAAAACTGTTTTTT
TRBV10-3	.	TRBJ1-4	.	CAIGAQEREKLFF	TGTGCCATCGGGGCTCAGGAACGGGAAAAACTGTTTTTT
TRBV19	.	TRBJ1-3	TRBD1	CASTRQGTIYF	TGTGCCAGCACGAGACAGGGGACCATATATTTT
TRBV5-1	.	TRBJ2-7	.	CASSPWTAWEQYF	TGCGCCAGCAGCCCCTGGACAGCCTGGGAGCAGTACTTC
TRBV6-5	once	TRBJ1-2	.	CASSYSPGPRYGYTF	TGTGCCAGCAGTTATTCTCCGGGACCACGCTATGGCTACACCTTC
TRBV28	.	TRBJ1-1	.	CASSFSPVRELAFF	TGTGCCAGCAGTTTCTCCCCAGTAAGGGAGCTAGCTTTCTTT
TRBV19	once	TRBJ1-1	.	CASSGTPNTEAFF	TGTGCCAGTAGTGGGACGCCGAACACTGAAGCTTTCTTT
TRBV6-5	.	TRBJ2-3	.	CASSDQGRTDTQYF	TGTGCCAGCAGTGATCAGGGACGCACAGATACGCAGTATTTT
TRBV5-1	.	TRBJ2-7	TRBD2	CASSLEAGAGYEQYF	TGCGCCAGCAGCTTGGAGGCGGGAGCTGGATACGAGCAGTACTTC
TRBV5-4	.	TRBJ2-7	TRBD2	CASSLGGGGAQEQYF	TGTGCCAGCAGCTTGGGCGGCGGGGGGGCCCAGGAGCAGTACTTC
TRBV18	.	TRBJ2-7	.	CASSLGRGNTYEQYF	TGTGCCAGCTCACTCGGGCGGGGTAATACCTACGAGCAGTACTTC
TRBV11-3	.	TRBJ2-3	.	CASSSRELTDTQYF	TGTGCCAGCAGCTCGAGGGAGTTAACAGATACGCAGTATTTT
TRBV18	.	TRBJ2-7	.	CASSPRISSSYEQYF	TGTGCCAGCTCACCAAGAATTTCCAGCTCCTACGAGCAGTACTTC
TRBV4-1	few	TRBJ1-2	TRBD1	CASSQDYNRGPSSGYTF	TGCGCCAGCAGCCAAGACTACAACAGGGGCCCGTCCTCTGGCTACACCTTC
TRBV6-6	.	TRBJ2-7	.	CASSYGDTYEQYF	TGTGCCAGCAGTTACGGGGATACCTACGAGCAGTACTTC
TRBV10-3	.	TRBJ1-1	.	CAISESEGFGLGNTEAFF	TGTGCCATCAGTGAGTCGGAGGGATTTGGGTTGGGAAACACTGAAGCTTTCTTT
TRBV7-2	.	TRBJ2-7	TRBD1	CASSLGTGITYEQYF	TGTGCCAGCAGCTTAGGGACAGGGATTACCTACGAGCAGTACTTC
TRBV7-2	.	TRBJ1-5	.	CASSLVWEANQPQHF	TGTGCCAGCAGCTTAGTTTGGGAAGCCAATCAGCCCCAGCATTTT
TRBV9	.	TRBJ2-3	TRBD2	CASSVGSSGLDTQYF	TGTGCCAGCAGCGTAGGGTCTAGCGGTTTAGATACGCAGTATTTT
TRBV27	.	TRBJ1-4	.	CASSARQALGEKLFF	TGTGCCAGCAGTGCTCGACAGGCCCTTGGGGAAAAACTGTTTTTT
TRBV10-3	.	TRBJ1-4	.	CAISTGGGNEKLFF	TGTGCCATCAGTACAGGAGGGGGTAATGAAAAACTGTTTTTT
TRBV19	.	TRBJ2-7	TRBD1	CASSTIGQVFYGQYF	TGTGCCAGTAGTACGATCGGACAGGTGTTCTACGGGCAGTACTTC
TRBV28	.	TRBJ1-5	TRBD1	CASSPELTGGSQPQHF	TGTGCCAGCAGTCCCGAGCTGACAGGGGGCAGTCAGCCCCAGCATTTT
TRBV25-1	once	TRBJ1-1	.	CASSGDSRTLNTEAFF	TGTGCCAGCAGTGGAGACTCTAGGACCCTGAACACTGAAGCTTTCTTT
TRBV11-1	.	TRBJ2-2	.	CASSFPGTGELFF	TGTGCCAGCAGCTTCCCAGGCACCGGGGAGCTGTTTTTT
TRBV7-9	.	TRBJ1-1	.	CASSSRARPREAFF	TGTGCCAGCAGCTCAAGGGCCAGGCCGCGCGAAGCTTTCTTT
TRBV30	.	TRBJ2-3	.	CAWSALRAGTQYF	TGTGCCTGGAGTGCCCTACGGGCGGGTACGCAGTATTTT
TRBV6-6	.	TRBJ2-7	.	CASRPEIGPEQYF	TGTGCCAGCAGACCCGAGATAGGACCCGAGCAGTACTTC
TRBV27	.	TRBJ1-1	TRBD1	CASSPDRVEAFF	TGTGCCAGCAGTCCGGACAGGGTAGAAGCTTTCTTT
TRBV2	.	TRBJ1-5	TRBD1	CASGGRDSAGNSNQPQHF	TGTGCCAGCGGGGGTCGGGACAGTGCTGGAAATAGCAATCAGCCCCAGCATTTT
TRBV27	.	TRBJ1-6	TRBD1	CASNWGPGDSTNSPLHF	TGTGCCAGCAATTGGGGCCCAGGGGACAGCACCAATTCACCCCTCCACTTT
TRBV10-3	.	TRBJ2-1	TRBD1	CAISGPGQGPNEQFF	TGTGCCATCAGTGGCCCGGGACAGGGGCCCAATGAGCAGTTCTTC
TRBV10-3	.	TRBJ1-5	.	CAISESQGRGGNQPQHF	TGTGCCATCAGTGAGTCTCAAGGGAGAGGTGGCAATCAGCCCCAGCATTTT
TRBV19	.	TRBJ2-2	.	CASSKARDTEGELFF	TGTGCCAGTAGCAAAGCACGGGACACGGAGGGGGAGCTGTTTTTT
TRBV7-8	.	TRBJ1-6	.	CASSLGGSTYNSPLHF	TGTGCCAGCAGCTTAGGCGGCAGTACGTATAATTCACCCCTCCACTTT
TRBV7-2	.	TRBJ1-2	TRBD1	CASSWLGTGGYYGYTF	TGTGCCAGCAGCTGGCTCGGGACAGGGGGTTACTATGGCTACACCTTC
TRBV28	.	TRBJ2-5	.	CASSLWTRGRETQYF	TGTGCCAGCAGTTTATGGACCAGAGGGAGAGAGACCCAGTACTTC
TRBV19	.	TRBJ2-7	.	CASSIWVSSYEQYF	TGTGCCAGTAGTATTTGGGTATCTTCCTACGAGCAGTACTTC
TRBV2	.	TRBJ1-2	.	CASSESRDTGDGYTF	TGTGCCAGCAGTGAAAGCCGGGACACGGGGGATGGCTACACCTTC
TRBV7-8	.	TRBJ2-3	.	CASSAERAGRGTDTQYF	TGTGCCAGCAGCGCAGAGAGGGCGGGCAGGGGCACAGATACGCAGTATTTT
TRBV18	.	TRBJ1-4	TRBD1	CASSPLGQGSEKLFF	TGTGCCAGCTCACCATTGGGACAGGGGAGTGAAAAACTGTTTTTT
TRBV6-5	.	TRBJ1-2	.	CASSRDRFYGYTF	TGTGCCAGCAGTCGTGACAGGTTCTATGGCTACACCTTC
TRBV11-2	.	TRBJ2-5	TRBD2	CASSPLAGGGETQYF	TGTGCCAGCAGCCCATTAGCGGGGGGAGGCGAGACCCAGTACTTC
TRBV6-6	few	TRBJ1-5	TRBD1	CASSYRTGGNNQPQHF	TGTGCCAGCAGTTACAGGACAGGGGGAAACAATCAGCCCCAGCATTTT
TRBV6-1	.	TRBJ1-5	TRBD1	CASSEYGRGTTNHNQPQHF	TGTGCCAGCAGTGAATATGGCAGGGGGACTACTAACCACAATCAGCCCCAGCATTTT